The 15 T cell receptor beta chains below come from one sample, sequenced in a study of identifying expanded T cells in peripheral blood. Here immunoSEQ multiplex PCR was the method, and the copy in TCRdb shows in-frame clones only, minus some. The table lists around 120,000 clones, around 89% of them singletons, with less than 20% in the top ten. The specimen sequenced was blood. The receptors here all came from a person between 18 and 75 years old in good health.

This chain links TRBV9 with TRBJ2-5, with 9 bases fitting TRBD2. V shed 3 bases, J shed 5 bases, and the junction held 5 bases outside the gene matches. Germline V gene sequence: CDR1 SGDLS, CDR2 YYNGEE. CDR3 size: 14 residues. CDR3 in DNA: TGTGCCAGCAGCGGCGGGGGGGCGGGTGAGACCCAGTACTTC. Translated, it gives CASSGGGAGETQYF.

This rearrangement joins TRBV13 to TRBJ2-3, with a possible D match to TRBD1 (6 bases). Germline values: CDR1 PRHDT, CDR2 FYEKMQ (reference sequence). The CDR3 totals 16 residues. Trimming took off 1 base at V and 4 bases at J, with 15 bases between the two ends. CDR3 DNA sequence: TGTGCCAGCAGCTTAGTAGAGGCAGGGGATTCAGATACGCAGTATTTT. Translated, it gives CASSLVEAGDSDTQYF. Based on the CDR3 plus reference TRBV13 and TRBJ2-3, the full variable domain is AAGVIQSPRHLIKEKRETATLKCYPIPRHDTVYWYQQGPGQDPQFLISFYEKMQSDKGSIPDRFSAQQFSDYHSELNMSSLELGDSALYFCASSLVEAGDSDTQYFGPGTRLTVL.

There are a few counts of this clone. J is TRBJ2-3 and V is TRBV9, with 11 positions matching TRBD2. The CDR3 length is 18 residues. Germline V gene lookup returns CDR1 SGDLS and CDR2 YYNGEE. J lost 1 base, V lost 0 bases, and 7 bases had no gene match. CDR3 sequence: CASSVGPSGGSGTDTQYF. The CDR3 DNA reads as TGTGCCAGCAGCGTAGGTCCTAGCGGGGGGTCGGGCACAGATACGCAGTATTTT.

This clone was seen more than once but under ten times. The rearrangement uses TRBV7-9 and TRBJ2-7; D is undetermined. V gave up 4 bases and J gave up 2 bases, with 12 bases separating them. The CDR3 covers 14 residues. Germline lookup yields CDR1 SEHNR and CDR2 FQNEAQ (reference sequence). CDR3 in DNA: TGTGCCAGCAGCTCAAAAAAGGATCCCTACGAGCAGTACTTC. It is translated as CASSSKKDPYEQYF.

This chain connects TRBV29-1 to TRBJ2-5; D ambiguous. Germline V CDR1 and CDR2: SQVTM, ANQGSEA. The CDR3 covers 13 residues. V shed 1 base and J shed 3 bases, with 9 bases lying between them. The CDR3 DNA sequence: TGCAGCGTTGAAGGGGGTTTGGAAGAGACCCAGTACTTC. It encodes CSVEGGLEETQYF.

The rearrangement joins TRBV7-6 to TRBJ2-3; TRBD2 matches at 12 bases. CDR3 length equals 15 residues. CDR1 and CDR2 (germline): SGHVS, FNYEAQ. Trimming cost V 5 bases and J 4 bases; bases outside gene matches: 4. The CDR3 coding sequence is TGTGCCAGCAGCCCACTAGCGGGGGGCGCAGATACGCAGTATTTT. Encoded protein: CASSPLAGGADTQYF. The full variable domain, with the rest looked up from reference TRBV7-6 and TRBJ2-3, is GAGVSQSPRYKVTKRGQDVALRCDPISGHVSLYWYRQALGQGPEFLTYFNYEAQQDKSGLPNDRFSAERPEGSISTLTIQRTEQRDSAMYRCASSPLAGGADTQYFGPGTRLTVL.

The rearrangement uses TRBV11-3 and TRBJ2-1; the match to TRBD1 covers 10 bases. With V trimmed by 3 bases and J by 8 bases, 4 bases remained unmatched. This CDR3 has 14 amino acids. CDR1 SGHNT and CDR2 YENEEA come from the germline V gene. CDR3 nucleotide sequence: TGTGCCAGCAGCTTCGGGACAGGGGAGGATGAGCAGTTCTTC. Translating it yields CASSFGTGEDEQFF.

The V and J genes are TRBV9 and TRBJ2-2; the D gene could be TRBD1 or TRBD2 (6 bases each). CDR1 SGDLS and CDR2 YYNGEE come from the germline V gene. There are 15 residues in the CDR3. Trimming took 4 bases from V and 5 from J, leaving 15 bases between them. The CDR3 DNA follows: TGTGCCAGCAGCCTCGAGGGGGGCGGGACCGGGGAGCTGTTTTTT. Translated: CASSLEGGGTGELFF.

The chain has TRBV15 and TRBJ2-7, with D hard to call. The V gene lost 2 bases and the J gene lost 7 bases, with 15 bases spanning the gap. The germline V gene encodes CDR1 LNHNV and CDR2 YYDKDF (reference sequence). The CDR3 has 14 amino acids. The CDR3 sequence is CATSRLDPYEEQYF. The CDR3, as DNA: TGTGCCACCAGCAGACTTGACCCCTACGAAGAGCAGTACTTC.

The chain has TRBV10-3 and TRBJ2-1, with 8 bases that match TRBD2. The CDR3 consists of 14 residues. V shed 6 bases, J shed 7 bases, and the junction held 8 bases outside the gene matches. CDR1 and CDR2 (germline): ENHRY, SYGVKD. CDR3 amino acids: CAISAGGAMNEQFF. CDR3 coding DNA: TGTGCCATCAGCGCCGGGGGGGCGATGAATGAGCAGTTCTTC.

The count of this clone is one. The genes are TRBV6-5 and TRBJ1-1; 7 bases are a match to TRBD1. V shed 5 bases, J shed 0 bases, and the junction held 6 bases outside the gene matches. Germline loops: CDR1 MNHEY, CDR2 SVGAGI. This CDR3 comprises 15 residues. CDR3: CASSPLDRLNTEAFF. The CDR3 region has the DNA TGTGCCAGCAGTCCCCTGGACAGGTTGAACACTGAAGCTTTCTTT.

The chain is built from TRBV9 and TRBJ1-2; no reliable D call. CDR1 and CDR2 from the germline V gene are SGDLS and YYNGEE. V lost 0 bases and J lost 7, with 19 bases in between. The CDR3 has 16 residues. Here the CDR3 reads CASSVASARSDLGYTF. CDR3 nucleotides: TGTGCCAGCAGCGTAGCCTCGGCTCGGTCGGACCTTGGCTACACCTTC.

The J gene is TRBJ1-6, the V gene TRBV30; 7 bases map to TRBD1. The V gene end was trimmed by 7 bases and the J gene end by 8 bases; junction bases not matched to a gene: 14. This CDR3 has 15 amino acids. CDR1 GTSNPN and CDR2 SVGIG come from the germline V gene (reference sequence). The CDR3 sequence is CASHRGNFIYSPLHF. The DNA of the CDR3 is TGTGCCTCACACAGGGGAAACTTTATTTATTCACCCCTCCACTTT.

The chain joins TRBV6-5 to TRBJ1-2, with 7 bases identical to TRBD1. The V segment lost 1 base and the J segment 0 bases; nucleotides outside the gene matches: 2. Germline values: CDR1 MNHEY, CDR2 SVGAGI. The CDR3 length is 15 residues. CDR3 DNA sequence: TGTGCCAGCAGTTACTGGGACAGTCCTAACTATGGCTACACCTTC. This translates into CASSYWDSPNYGYTF.

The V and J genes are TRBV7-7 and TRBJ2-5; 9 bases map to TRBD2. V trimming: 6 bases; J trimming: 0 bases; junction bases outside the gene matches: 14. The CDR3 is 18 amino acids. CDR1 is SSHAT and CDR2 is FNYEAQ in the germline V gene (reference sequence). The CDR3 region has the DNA TGTGCCAGCAGTCAAAGCTCCATAGCGGGGGTATACCAAGAGACCCAGTACTTC. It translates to CASSQSSIAGVYQETQYF.